This T cell receptor beta chain derives from a study of blood T cell repertoires in COVID-19. Study summary: Sites across the United States, Italy and Spain contributed samples from acute and convalescent COVID-19. From T cells, B-cell-depleted T cells, or PBMCs came the material, which was cDNA or gDNA.

V was shortened by 5 bases and J by 4 bases, with 6 bases between the two germline ends. This CDR3 has 11 residues. Original data processing: Amplified reference gene primers provided the basis for estimating nucleated cell counts. Profiled with immunoSEQ multiplex PCR; TCRdb holds only in-frame clones, not every one. That table is the source of V, J and clone size, and D and trimming were worked out from the DNA. The repertoire holds about 100,000 clones, about 80% seen once, with around a third in the top ten. The chain employs TRBV12-3 or TRBV12-4 and TRBJ2-7; D remains unclear. Sequenced material: peripheral blood. This TCR was recovered from a man in his 70s with active or convalescent COVID-19. CDR3 loop: CASSLKYEQYF. The CDR3 DNA is TGTGCCAGCAGTCTAAAATACGAGCAGTACTTC.